The source of this TCR beta chain is a study of blood T cell repertoires in COVID-19. Overall study: The origin of the acute and convalescent COVID-19 samples was the United States, Italy and Spain. The cDNA or gDNA used as material had been derived from T cells, B-cell-depleted T cells, or PBMCs.

The CDR3 runs to 17 residues. Germline assignment: CDR1 MNHNY and CDR2 SVGAGI (reference sequence). The J segment lost 5 bases and the V segment lost 5 bases, leaving 11 bases of the junction unmatched. Assay: immunoSEQ multiplex PCR; the TCRdb copy retains only in-frame clones and omits some. The table has about 240,000 clones, approximately 83% seen once. This clonotype was sampled from a woman older than 75 with acute or convalescent COVID-19. This chain links TRBV6-6 with TRBJ2-1; 11 bases line up with TRBD2. The material sequenced was peripheral blood. For the CDR3, the DNA is TGTGCCAGCAGTCCAACCAAGACTAGCGGGGACCACAATGAGCAGTTCTTC. This gives the protein CASSPTKTSGDHNEQFF.